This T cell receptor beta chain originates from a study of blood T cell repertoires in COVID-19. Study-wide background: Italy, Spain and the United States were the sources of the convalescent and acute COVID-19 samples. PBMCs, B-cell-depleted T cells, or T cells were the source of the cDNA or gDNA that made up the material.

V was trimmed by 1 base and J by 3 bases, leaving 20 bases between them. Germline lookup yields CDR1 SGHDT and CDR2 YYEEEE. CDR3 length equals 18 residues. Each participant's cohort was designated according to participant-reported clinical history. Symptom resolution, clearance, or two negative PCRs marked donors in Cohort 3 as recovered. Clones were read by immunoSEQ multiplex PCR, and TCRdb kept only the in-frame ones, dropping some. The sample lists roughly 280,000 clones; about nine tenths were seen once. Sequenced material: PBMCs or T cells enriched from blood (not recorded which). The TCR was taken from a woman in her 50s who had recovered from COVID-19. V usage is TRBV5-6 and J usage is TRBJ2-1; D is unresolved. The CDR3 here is CASSLYPSTVAVYNEQFF. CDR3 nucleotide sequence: TGTGCCAGCAGCTTGTACCCATCCACGGTTGCTGTCTACAATGAGCAGTTCTTC.